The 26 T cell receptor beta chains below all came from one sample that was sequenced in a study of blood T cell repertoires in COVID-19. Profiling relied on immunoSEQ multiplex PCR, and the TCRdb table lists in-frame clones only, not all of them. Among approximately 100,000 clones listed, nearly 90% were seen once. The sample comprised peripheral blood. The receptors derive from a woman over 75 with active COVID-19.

The CDR3 DNA reads as TGCGCCAGCAGCTTTCCCGGACAGGCTAACTATGGCTACACCTTC. Protein product: CASSFPGQANYGYTF. The chain is built from TRBV5-1 and TRBJ1-2, with 7 bases that match TRBD1. With 2 bases clipped from V and 0 bases from J, the junction kept 4 bases outside the gene matches. Germline V lookup: CDR1 SGHRS, CDR2 YFSETQ. This CDR3 comprises 15 residues.

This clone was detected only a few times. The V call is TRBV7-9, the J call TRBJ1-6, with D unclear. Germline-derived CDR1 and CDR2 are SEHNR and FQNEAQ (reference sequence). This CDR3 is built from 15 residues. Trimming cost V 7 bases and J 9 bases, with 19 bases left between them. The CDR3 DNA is TGTGCCAGCATTCCGACTACGGGGAGCTCTTCACCCCTCCACTTT. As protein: CASIPTTGSSSPLHF.

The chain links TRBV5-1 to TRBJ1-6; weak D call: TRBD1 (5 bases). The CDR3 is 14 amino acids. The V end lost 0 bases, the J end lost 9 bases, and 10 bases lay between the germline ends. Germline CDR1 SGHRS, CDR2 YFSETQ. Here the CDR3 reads CASSLGQPGSPLHF. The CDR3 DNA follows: TGCGCCAGCAGCTTGGGACAGCCAGGTTCACCCCTCCACTTT.

The chain's CDR3 is CATSRNQGITDTQYF. In DNA form, the CDR3 reads TGTGCCACCAGCAGGAACCAGGGGATCACAGATACGCAGTATTTT. This sequence joins TRBV15 and TRBJ2-3; TRBD1 is a possible D gene (6 bases). Between the trimmed V and J ends, which lost 3 bases and 2 bases, there was a span of 12 bases. Looked up from germline, CDR1 is LNHNV and CDR2 is YYDKDF (reference sequence). The CDR3 is made up of 15 amino acids.

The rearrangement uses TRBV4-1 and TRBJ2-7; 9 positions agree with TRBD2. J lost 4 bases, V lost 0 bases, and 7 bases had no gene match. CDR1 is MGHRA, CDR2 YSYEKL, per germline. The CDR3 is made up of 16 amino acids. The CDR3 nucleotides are TGCGCCAGCAGCCAAGATAGGCTAGCGGGAACGTACGAGCAGTACTTC. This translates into CASSQDRLAGTYEQYF.

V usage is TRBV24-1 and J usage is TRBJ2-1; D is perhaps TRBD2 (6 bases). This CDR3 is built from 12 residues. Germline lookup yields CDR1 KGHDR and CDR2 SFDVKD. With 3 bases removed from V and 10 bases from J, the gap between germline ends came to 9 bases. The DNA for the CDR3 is TGTGCCACCAGTGATCCTCGGGGGGAGCAGTTCTTC. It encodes CATSDPRGEQFF.

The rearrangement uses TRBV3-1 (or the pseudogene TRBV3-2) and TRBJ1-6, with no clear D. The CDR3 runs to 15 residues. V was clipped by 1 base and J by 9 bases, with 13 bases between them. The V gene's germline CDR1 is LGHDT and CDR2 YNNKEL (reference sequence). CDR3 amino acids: CASSQVALGLSPLHF. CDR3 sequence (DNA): TGTGCCAGCAGCCAAGTCGCTCTTGGGCTTTCACCCCTCCACTTT.

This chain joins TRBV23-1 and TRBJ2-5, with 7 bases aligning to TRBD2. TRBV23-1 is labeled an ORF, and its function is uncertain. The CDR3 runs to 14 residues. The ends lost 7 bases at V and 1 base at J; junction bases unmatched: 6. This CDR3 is CASTPASGQETQYF. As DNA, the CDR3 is TGCGCCAGCACCCCGGCTAGCGGCCAAGAGACCCAGTACTTC.

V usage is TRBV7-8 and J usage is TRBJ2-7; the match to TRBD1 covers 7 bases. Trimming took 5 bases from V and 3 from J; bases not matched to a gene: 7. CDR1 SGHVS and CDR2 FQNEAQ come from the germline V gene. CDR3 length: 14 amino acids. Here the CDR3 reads CASSPGTAYYEQYF. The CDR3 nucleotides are TGTGCCAGCAGCCCCGGGACAGCCTACTACGAGCAGTACTTC.

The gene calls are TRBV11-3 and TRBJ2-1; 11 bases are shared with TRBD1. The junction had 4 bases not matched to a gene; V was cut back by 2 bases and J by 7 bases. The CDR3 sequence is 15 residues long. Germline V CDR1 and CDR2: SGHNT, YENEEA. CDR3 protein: CASSLSGTGGNEQFF. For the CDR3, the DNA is TGTGCCAGCAGCTTATCCGGGACAGGGGGGAATGAGCAGTTCTTC.

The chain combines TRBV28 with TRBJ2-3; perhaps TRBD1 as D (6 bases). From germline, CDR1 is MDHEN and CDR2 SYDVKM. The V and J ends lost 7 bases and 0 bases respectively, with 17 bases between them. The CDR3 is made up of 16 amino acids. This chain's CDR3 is CASTRMGAGSTDTQYF. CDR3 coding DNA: TGTGCCAGCACCAGGATGGGGGCAGGTAGCACAGATACGCAGTATTTT.

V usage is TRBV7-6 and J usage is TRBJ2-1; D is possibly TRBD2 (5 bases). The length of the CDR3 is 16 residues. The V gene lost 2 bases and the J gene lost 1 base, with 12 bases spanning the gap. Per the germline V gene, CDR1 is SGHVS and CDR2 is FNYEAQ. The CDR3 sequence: CASSLLVGESYNEQFF. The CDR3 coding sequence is TGTGCCAGCAGCTTATTGGTGGGAGAGTCCTACAATGAGCAGTTCTTC. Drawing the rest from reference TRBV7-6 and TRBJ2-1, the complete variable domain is GAGVSQSPRYKVTKRGQDVALRCDPISGHVSLYWYRQALGQGPEFLTYFNYEAQQDKSGLPNDRFSAERPEGSISTLTIQRTEQRDSAMYRCASSLLVGESYNEQFFGPGTRLTVL.

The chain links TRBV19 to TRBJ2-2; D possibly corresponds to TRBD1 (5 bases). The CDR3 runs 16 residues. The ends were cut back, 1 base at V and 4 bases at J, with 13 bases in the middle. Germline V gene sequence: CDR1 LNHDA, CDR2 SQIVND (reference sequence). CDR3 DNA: TGTGCCAGTAGTATAGGGGGCCCAATGGGCACCGGGGAGCTGTTTTTT. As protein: CASSIGGPMGTGELFF.

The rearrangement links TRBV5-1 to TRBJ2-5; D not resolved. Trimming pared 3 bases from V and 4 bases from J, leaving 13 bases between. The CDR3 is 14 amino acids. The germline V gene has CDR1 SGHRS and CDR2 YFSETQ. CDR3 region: CASSSRSTGETQYF. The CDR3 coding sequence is TGCGCCAGCAGCTCCCGGAGTACTGGAGAGACCCAGTACTTC.

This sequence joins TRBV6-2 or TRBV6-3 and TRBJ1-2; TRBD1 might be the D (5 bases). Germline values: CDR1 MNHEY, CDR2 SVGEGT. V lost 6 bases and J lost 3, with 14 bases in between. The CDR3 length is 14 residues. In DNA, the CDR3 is TGTGCCAGCAGCCATATATCGGGGGACTATGGCTACACCTTC. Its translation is CASSHISGDYGYTF.

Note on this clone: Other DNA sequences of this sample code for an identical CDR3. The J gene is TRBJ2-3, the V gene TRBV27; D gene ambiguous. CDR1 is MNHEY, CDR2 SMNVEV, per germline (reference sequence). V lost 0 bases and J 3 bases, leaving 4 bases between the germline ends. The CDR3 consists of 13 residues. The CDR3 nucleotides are TGTGCCAGCAGTTTATCCCGGACAGATACGCAGTATTTT. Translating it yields CASSLSRTDTQYF.

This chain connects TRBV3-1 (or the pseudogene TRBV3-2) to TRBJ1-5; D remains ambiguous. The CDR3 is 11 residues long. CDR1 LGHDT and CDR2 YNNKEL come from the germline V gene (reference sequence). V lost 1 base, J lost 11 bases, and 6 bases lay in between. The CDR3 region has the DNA TGTGCCAGCAGCCAAGGAGGAGCCCAGCATTTT. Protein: CASSQGGAQHF.

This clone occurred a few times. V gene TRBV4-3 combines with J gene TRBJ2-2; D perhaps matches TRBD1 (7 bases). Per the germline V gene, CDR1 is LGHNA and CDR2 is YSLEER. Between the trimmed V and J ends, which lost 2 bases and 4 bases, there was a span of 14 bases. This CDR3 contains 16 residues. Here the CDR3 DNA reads TGCGCCAGCAGCCAATTCTTCCAGGGGGGCACCGGGGAGCTGTTTTTT. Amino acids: CASSQFFQGGTGELFF.

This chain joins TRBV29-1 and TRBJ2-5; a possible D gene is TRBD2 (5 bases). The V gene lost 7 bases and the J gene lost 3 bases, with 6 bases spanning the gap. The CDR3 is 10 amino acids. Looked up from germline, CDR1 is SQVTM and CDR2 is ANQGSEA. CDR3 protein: CSAGEETQYF. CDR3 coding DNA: TGCAGCGCCGGGGAAGAGACCCAGTACTTC.

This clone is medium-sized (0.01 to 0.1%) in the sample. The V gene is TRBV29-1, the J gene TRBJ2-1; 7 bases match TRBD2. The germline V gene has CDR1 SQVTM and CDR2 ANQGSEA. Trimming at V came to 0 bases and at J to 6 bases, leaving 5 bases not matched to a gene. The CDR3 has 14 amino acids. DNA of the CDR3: TGCAGCGTTGAAGAGGGATGGGGGGGCAATGAGCAGTTCTTC. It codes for CSVEEGWGGNEQFF.

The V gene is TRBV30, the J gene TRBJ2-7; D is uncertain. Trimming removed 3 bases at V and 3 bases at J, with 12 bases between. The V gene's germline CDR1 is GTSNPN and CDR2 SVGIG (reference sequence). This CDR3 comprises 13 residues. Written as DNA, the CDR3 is TGTGCCTGGAGATATAGCAACTACTACGAGCAGTACTTC. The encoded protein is CAWRYSNYYEQYF.

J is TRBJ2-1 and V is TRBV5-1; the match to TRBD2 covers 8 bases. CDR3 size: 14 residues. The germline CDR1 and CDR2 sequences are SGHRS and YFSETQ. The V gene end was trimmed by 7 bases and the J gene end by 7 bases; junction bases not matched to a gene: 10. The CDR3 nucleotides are TGCGCCAGCCATGTCCCGGGGGGGCAAAATGAGCAGTTCTTC. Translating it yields CASHVPGGQNEQFF.

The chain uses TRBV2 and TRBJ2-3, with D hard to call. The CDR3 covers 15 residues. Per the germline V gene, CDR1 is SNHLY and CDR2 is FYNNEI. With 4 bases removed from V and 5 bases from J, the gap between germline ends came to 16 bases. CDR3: CASSVGELRKDTQYF. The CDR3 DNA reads TGTGCCAGCAGTGTGGGCGAGCTCCGGAAAGATACGCAGTATTTT.

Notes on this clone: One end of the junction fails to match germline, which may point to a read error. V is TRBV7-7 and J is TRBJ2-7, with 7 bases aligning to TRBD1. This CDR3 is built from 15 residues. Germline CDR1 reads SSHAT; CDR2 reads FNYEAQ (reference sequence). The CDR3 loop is CASSSSGQKNYEQYF. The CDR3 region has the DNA TGTGCTAGCAGCTCCTCGGGACAGAAGAACTACGAGCAGTACTTC.

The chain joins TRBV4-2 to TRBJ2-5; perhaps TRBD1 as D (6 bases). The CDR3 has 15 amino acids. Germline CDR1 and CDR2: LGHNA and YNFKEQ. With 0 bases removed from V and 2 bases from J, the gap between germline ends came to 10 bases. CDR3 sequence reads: CASSQDPGVQETQYF. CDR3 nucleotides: TGTGCCAGCAGCCAAGATCCAGGGGTGCAAGAGACCCAGTACTTC.

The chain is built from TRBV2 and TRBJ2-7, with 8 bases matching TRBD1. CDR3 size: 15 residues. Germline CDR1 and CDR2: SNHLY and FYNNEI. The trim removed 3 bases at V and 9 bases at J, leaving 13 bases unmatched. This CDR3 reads CASSDRAGGLTRQYF. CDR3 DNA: TGTGCCAGCAGTGATAGGGCAGGGGGCCTCACCAGGCAGTACTTC.